Each of the 22 T cell receptor beta chains below was sequenced from the same sample in a study of response to subunit inactivated influenza vaccine. TCRdb processed the RT-PCR reads anew with MiXCR; each CDR3 protein has one entry. The sample contains about 780,000 distinct CDR3 sequences, less than 20% of which appear only once. The starting material was PBMCs from blood, obtained about 5 days after vaccination. Receptor source: a man aged 50 to 60 who received an inactivated influenza vaccine.

This clonotype has just a few counts. V usage is TRBV29-1 and J usage is TRBJ2-1, with 7 bases lining up with TRBD2. This CDR3 region has 13 residues. V shed 6 bases, J shed 2 bases, and the junction held 4 bases outside the gene matches. Germline values: CDR1 SQVTM, CDR2 ANQGSEA. The CDR3 loop is CSVRDYTYNEQFF. The CDR3 bases are TGCAGCGTGAGGGACTATACCTACAATGAGCAGTTCTTC.

This clonotype appeared a few times. The chain uses TRBV12-3 or TRBV12-4 and TRBJ2-7; 7 bases agree with TRBD2. J was trimmed by 2 bases and V by 3 bases; bases with no gene match: 4. The CDR3 contains 14 residues. The CDR3 protein is CASSFGRAAYEQYF. As DNA, the CDR3 is TGTGCCAGCAGTTTTGGGAGGGCGGCCTACGAGCAGTACTTC.

The chain combines TRBV6-1 with TRBJ1-1, with D uncertain. Germline V gene lookup returns CDR1 MNHNS and CDR2 SASEGT. This CDR3 has 12 amino acids. V lost 3 bases and J 4 bases, leaving 6 bases between the germline ends. The CDR3 spells CASSDLSTEAFF. The DNA for the CDR3 is TGTGCCAGCAGTGACCTGAGCACTGAAGCTTTCTTT.

The chain has TRBV24-1 and TRBJ2-1; 7 bases map to TRBD2. Germline V gene lookup returns CDR1 KGHDR and CDR2 SFDVKD. Trimming cost V 3 bases and J 2 bases; bases outside gene matches: 3. CDR3 length: 15 amino acids. The CDR3 DNA reads TGTGCCACCAGTGATGCGGGAGTACCCTACAATGAGCAGTTCTTC. It translates to CATSDAGVPYNEQFF.

This clonotype was seen a handful of times. The chain links TRBV7-8 to TRBJ2-4; 9 nucleotides match TRBD1. CDR1 and CDR2 (germline): SGHVS, FQNEAQ. Trimming removed 5 bases from V and 0 bases from J; junction bases left unmatched: 8. This CDR3 has 17 amino acids. The CDR3 sequence is CASSNEGQGLAKNIQYF. CDR3 in DNA: TGTGCCAGCAGCAACGAAGGACAGGGGCTAGCCAAAAACATTCAGTACTTC.

This clonotype was detected a few times. The V call is TRBV20-1, the J call TRBJ2-7; 7 bases agree with TRBD1. The CDR3 totals 13 residues. Germline loops: CDR1 DFQATT, CDR2 SNEGSKA (reference sequence). Trimming took 0 bases from V and 4 from J; bases not matched to a gene: 3. CDR3 sequence: CSARETGSYEQYF. The CDR3 DNA reads as TGCAGTGCTAGAGAGACAGGGAGTTACGAGCAGTACTTC.

The V and J genes are TRBV24-1 and TRBJ2-1; TRBD2 matches 10 bases. Germline loops: CDR1 KGHDR, CDR2 SFDVKD. The CDR3 runs to 16 residues. J lost 9 bases, V lost 0 bases, and 7 bases had no gene match. CDR3 residues: CATSDLSGRDMGEQFF. In DNA form, the CDR3 reads TGTGCCACCAGTGATTTGAGCGGGAGGGATATGGGTGAGCAGTTCTTC.

This clonotype was seen ten or more times. V gene TRBV7-3 combines with J gene TRBJ2-1, with 10 positions matching TRBD2. From germline, CDR1 is SGHTA and CDR2 FQGTGA. Trimming cost V 2 bases and J 8 bases; bases outside gene matches: 9. This CDR3 comprises 16 residues. The CDR3 region is CASSLWASGSADEQFF. CDR3 bases: TGTGCCAGCAGCTTATGGGCTAGCGGGAGTGCGGATGAGCAGTTCTTC. The whole variable domain, filled in from reference TRBV7-3 and TRBJ2-1, reads GAGVSQTPSNKVTEKGKYVELRCDPISGHTALYWYRQSLGQGPEFLIYFQGTGAADDSGLPNDRFFAVRPEGSVSTLKIQRTERGDSAVYLCASSLWASGSADEQFFGPGTRLTVL.

This clonotype has a count of ten or more. The gene calls are TRBV5-6 and TRBJ1-1; D not resolved. The CDR3 has 12 residues. The V gene's germline CDR1 is SGHDT and CDR2 YYEEEE. V dropped 0 bases and J dropped 10 bases, with 10 bases sitting between them. Written as DNA, the CDR3 is TGTGCCAGCAGCTTGGTGGGCGGGCCAGCTTTCTTT. It yields the protein CASSLVGGPAFF.

The table lists this clonotype with a few counts. The rearrangement uses TRBV11-1 and TRBJ2-2; 7 bases map to TRBD2. The CDR3 consists of 19 residues. Trimming removed 3 bases from V and 9 bases from J; junction bases left unmatched: 22. Germline V gene data show CDR1 as SGHAT and CDR2 as FQDESV (reference sequence). CDR3 protein: CASSFSGYEQTARVRELFF. The DNA for the CDR3 is TGTGCCAGCAGCTTTAGCGGGTATGAGCAAACCGCCCGCGTTCGGGAGCTGTTTTTT.

This clonotype was seen repeatedly, ten times or more. The rearrangement uses TRBV4-2 and TRBJ1-1; D is possibly TRBD1 (5 bases). The CDR3 length is 16 residues. Germline CDR1 and CDR2: LGHNA and YNFKEQ. The V and J ends lost 0 bases and 4 bases respectively, with 15 bases between them. The CDR3 sequence: CASSQEEGAMGTEAFF. For the CDR3, the DNA is TGTGCCAGCAGCCAAGAGGAAGGGGCTATGGGCACTGAAGCTTTCTTT.

This clonotype was counted a few times. The chain couples TRBV10-3 to TRBJ1-3, with D hard to call. The ends were cut back, 3 bases at V and 0 bases at J, with 9 bases in the middle. The CDR3 length is 15 residues. Germline V gene data show CDR1 as ENHRY and CDR2 as SYGVKD. The CDR3 DNA reads as TGTGCCATCAGTGAAGGTGTGACCTCTGGAAACACCATATATTTT. Translation gives CAISEGVTSGNTIYF.

CDR3: CASSPTVFNEQFF. For the CDR3, the DNA is TGCGCCAGCAGCCCGACAGTTTTTAATGAGCAGTTCTTC. The V gene is TRBV5-1, the J gene TRBJ2-1, with D possibly matching TRBD1 (5 bases). V was shortened by 4 bases and J by 7 bases, with 12 bases between the two germline ends. Germline values: CDR1 SGHRS, CDR2 YFSETQ. The CDR3 length is 13 residues.

The chain carries TRBV7-2 and TRBJ2-5; D remains ambiguous. The V and J ends lost 1 base and 0 bases respectively, with 9 bases between them. The CDR3 contains 15 residues. Looked up from germline, CDR1 is SGHTA and CDR2 is FQGNSA. CDR3 loop: CASSLVHSYQETQYF. In DNA, the CDR3 is TGTGCCAGCAGCTTAGTTCACTCGTACCAAGAGACCCAGTACTTC.

This clonotype was observed a few times. The chain has TRBV6-2 or TRBV6-3 and TRBJ2-1, with TRBD2 identical over 9 bases. The V gene end was trimmed by 2 bases and the J gene end by 4 bases; junction bases not matched to a gene: 12. Germline-derived CDR1 and CDR2 are MNHEY and SVGEGT. The CDR3 spans 18 residues. CDR3 in DNA: TGTGCCAGCAGTTACCGTGTCCAGCCTAGCGGGGCTTACAATGAGCAGTTCTTC. Translated: CASSYRVQPSGAYNEQFF.

At least ten counts were recorded for this clonotype. V is TRBV6-5 and J is TRBJ2-6; D gene unclear. Germline-derived CDR1 and CDR2 are MNHEY and SVGAGI. The CDR3 is 16 amino acids. Trimming shortened V by 2 bases and J by 0 bases, and 8 bases separated the two germline ends. The DNA for the CDR3 is TGTGCCAGCAGTTACGAGGTGGACTCTGGGGCCAACGTCCTGACTTTC. Its translation: CASSYEVDSGANVLTF.

The sample holds many counts of this clonotype. The chain uses TRBV7-2 and TRBJ2-1; 9 bases match TRBD2. Unmatched junction bases numbered 14, after V lost 3 bases and J lost 8 bases. The CDR3 runs to 17 residues. Germline lookup yields CDR1 SGHTA and CDR2 FQGNSA. Here the CDR3 DNA reads TGTGCCAGCAGCTTTAGCGCCCTTCGTAGCGGGAGCGATGAGCAGTTCTTC. Its protein is CASSFSALRSGSDEQFF.

This clonotype was counted between two and nine times. V and J are TRBV4-3 and TRBJ2-3; 7 nucleotides align to TRBD1. The CDR3 consists of 16 residues. Germline CDR1 is LGHNA and CDR2 is YSLEER. With V trimmed by 0 bases and J by 2 bases, 5 bases remained unmatched. The CDR3 protein is CASSQDFDRATDTQYF. The CDR3 DNA reads TGCGCCAGCAGCCAAGATTTTGACAGGGCCACAGATACGCAGTATTTT.

Points on this clonotype: This may stem from a read error, because a much larger clone lies one nucleotide away. The V gene is TRBV5-1, the J gene TRBJ2-1; D might be TRBD1 (5 bases). The CDR3 has 16 residues. Germline assignment: CDR1 SGHRS and CDR2 YFSETQ. V gave up 4 bases and J gave up 1 base, with 15 bases separating them. CDR3 residues: CASSPPGLRSYNEQFF. The CDR3 DNA sequence: TGCGCCAGCAGCCCCCCAGGGTTACGGTCCTACAATGAGCAGTTCTTC.

This clonotype was seen many times. The chain employs TRBV7-9 and TRBJ2-1; no reliable D call. The germline CDR1 and CDR2 sequences are SEHNR and FQNEAQ (reference sequence). With 4 bases removed from V and 8 bases from J, the gap between germline ends came to 6 bases. The CDR3 totals 11 residues. CDR3 protein: CASSSGYEQFF. CDR3 DNA sequence: TGTGCCAGCAGCTCTGGGTATGAGCAGTTCTTC. The full variable domain, rest sourced from reference TRBV7-9 and TRBJ2-1, is DTGVSQNPRHKITKRGQNVTFRCDPISEHNRLYWYRQTLGQGPEFLTYFQNEAQLEKSRLLSDRFSAERPKGSFSTLEIQRTEQGDSAMYLCASSSGYEQFFGPGTRLTVL.

This clonotype has just a few counts. The chain couples TRBV7-2 to TRBJ2-5, with a weak D call TRBD1 (6 bases). Germline V gives CDR1 SGHTA, CDR2 FQGNSA. Trimming removed 5 bases at V and 5 bases at J, with 15 bases between. This CDR3 spans 14 amino acids. This CDR3 reads CASSPRQAMETQYF. The CDR3 DNA is TGTGCCAGCAGCCCAAGACAGGCCATGGAGACCCAGTACTTC. Combining the CDR3 with reference TRBV7-2 and TRBJ2-5 gives the whole variable domain GAGVSQSPSNKVTEKGKDVELRCDPISGHTALYWYRQSLGQGLEFLIYFQGNSAPDKSGLPSDRFSAERTGGSVSTLTIQRTQQEDSAVYLCASSPRQAMETQYFGPGTRLLVL.

This clonotype was picked up many times. This chain joins TRBV29-1 and TRBJ2-7; no firm D call. CDR1 is SQVTM, CDR2 ANQGSEA, per germline. With 0 bases removed from V and 10 bases from J, the gap between germline ends came to 7 bases. The CDR3 runs to 10 residues. CDR3 DNA sequence: TGCAGCGTTGAAGATCAGGTTCAGTACTTC. Translating gives CSVEDQVQYF.